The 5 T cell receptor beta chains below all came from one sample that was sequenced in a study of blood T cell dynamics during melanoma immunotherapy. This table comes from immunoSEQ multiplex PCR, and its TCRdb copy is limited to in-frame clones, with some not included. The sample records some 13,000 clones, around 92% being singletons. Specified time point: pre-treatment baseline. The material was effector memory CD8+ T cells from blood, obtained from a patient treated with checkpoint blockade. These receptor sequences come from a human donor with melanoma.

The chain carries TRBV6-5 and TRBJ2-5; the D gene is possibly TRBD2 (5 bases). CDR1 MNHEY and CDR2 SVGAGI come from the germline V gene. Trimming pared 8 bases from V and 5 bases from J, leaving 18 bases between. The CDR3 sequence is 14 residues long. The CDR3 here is CASSHGGGMETQYF. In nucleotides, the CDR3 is TGTGCCAGCTCCCATGGCGGAGGAATGGAGACCCAGTACTTC.

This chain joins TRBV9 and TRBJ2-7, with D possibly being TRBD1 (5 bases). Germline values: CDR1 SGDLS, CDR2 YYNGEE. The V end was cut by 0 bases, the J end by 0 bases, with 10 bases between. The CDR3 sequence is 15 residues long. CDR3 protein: CASSVEPDISYEQYF. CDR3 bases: TGTGCCAGCAGCGTAGAACCGGACATCTCCTACGAGCAGTACTTC.

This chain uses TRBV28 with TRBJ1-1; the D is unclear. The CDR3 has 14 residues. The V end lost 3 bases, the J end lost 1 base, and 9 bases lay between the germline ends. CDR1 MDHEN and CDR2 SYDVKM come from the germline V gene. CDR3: CASSFGEKNTEAFF. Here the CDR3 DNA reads TGTGCCAGCAGTTTTGGGGAAAAGAACACTGAAGCTTTCTTT.

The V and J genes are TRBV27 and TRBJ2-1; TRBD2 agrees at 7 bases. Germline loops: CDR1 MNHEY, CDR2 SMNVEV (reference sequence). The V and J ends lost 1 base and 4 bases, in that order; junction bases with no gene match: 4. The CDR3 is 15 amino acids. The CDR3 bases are TGTGCCAGCAGTTTATTGCGGGAGCGATACAATGAGCAGTTCTTC. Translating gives CASSLLRERYNEQFF.

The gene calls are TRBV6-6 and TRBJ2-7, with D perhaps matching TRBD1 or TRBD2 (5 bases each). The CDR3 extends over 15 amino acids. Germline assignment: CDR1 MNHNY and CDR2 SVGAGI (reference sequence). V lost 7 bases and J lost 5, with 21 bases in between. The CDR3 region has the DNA TGTGCCAGCACCTCAGTGAGGGGAAATCGGGACGAGCAGTACTTC. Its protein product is CASTSVRGNRDEQYF.